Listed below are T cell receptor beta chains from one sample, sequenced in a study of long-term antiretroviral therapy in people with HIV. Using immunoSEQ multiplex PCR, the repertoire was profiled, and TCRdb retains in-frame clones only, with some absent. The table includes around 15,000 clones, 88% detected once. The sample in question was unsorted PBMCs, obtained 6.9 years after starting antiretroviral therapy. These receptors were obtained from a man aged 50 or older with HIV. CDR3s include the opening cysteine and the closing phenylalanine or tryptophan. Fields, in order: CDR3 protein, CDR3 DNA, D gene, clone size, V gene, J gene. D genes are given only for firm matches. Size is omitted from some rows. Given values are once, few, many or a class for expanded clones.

cdr3_aa: CASSVEGLTDTQYF
cdr3_nt: TGTGCCAGCAGCGTAGAGGGGCTTACAGATACGCAGTATTTT
d_call: -
clone_size: few
v_call: TRBV9
j_call: TRBJ2-3

cdr3_aa: CASSLIMTDNEQFF
cdr3_nt: TGTGCCAGCAGCTTAATCATGACAGACAATGAGCAGTTCTTC
d_call: -
clone_size: -
v_call: TRBV11-1
j_call: TRBJ2-1

cdr3_aa: CSVETSGRDNEQFF
cdr3_nt: TGCAGCGTTGAAACTAGCGGGAGAGACAATGAGCAGTTCTTC
d_call: TRBD2
clone_size: -
v_call: TRBV29-1
j_call: TRBJ2-1

cdr3_aa: CATGTSGTDTQYF
cdr3_nt: TGCGCCACCGGGACTAGCGGCACAGATACGCAGTATTTT
d_call: TRBD2
clone_size: -
v_call: TRBV5-1
j_call: TRBJ2-3

cdr3_aa: CASSLTAPGNEQFF
cdr3_nt: TGTGCCAGCAGCTTAACAGCCCCGGGCAATGAGCAGTTCTTC
d_call: -
clone_size: few
v_call: TRBV7-3
j_call: TRBJ2-1

cdr3_aa: CASYHGGAGTDTQYF
cdr3_nt: TGTGCCAGTTACCACGGCGGGGCTGGCACAGATACGCAGTATTTT
d_call: -
clone_size: -
v_call: TRBV18
j_call: TRBJ2-3

cdr3_aa: CASSQDQVGTSIEQFF
cdr3_nt: TGCGCCAGCAGCCAAGATCAGGTGGGAACCTCCATTGAGCAGTTCTTC
d_call: -
clone_size: -
v_call: TRBV4-1
j_call: TRBJ2-1

cdr3_aa: CSAPKVYEQYF
cdr3_nt: TGCAGTGCTCCCAAGGTCTACGAGCAGTACTTC
d_call: -
clone_size: -
v_call: TRBV20-1
j_call: TRBJ2-7

cdr3_aa: CATKQGSQPQHF
cdr3_nt: TGTGCCACAAAACAGGGAAGTCAGCCCCAGCATTTT
d_call: -
clone_size: once
v_call: TRBV6-5
j_call: TRBJ1-5

cdr3_aa: CASTGGSRQETQYF
cdr3_nt: TGTGCCAGCACCGGTGGGAGCAGGCAAGAGACCCAGTACTTC
d_call: -
clone_size: -
v_call: TRBV2
j_call: TRBJ2-5

cdr3_aa: CASSYLLGSNYEQYF
cdr3_nt: TGTGCCAGCAGTTACCTGCTTGGGTCGAACTACGAGCAGTACTTC
d_call: -
clone_size: -
v_call: TRBV6-5
j_call: TRBJ2-7

cdr3_aa: CASSLAPGTSNSPLHF
cdr3_nt: TGTGCCAGCAGCTTAGCTCCCGGGACCTCTAATTCACCCCTCCACTTT
d_call: -
clone_size: -
v_call: TRBV7-6
j_call: TRBJ1-6

cdr3_aa: CASSQESEAPSFEQYF
cdr3_nt: TGTGCCAGCAGCCAAGAATCTGAGGCTCCGAGTTTCGAGCAGTACTTC
d_call: -
clone_size: -
v_call: TRBV4-2
j_call: TRBJ2-7